This section outlines one T cell receptor (beta chain) sequence together with its context. Its antigen remains unknown. The data were taken from a study of T cell responses to AZD1222 COVID-19 vaccine. The overall study: Doses given second, at about 4 or about 12 weeks, were pooled. Whole-study results and caveats: Sampling captured repertoires only after the peak T cell response. AZD1222 recipients seropositive at baseline numbered only six. In the spike-specific TCR repertoire, nearly half reportedly target unmutated variant regions.

The assay was immunoSEQ multiplex PCR, and TCRdb's table has in-frame clones only and misses some. Here the sample spans 100,000 to 150,000 clones, roughly 86% being singletons. Germline CDR1 is SGHTA and CDR2 is FQGNSA. V was clipped by 3 bases and J by 8 bases, with 13 bases between them. CDR3 length equals 13 residues. The V gene is TRBV7-2, the J gene TRBJ1-2; D remains unclear. The material sequenced was peripheral blood, taken on day 0 of AZD1222 vaccination. The TCR was taken from an adult in good health. CDR3 loop: CASSFYRDFGYTF. Here the CDR3 DNA reads TGTGCCAGCAGCTTTTATAGAGATTTCGGCTACACCTTC.